Shown below are 22 T cell receptor beta chains from a single sample sequenced in a study of blood T cells in healthy people across ages. A second roughly 6 to 12 cycle PCR used barcoded and J-beta primers. TCRdb redid the calling of the 5' RACE reads with MiXCR, one entry per CDR3 protein. The sample holds about 1.8 million distinct CDR3 sequences; about 50% are singletons and the top ten take approximately 2.1%. The material sequenced was blood. The receptors originated from a woman in her forties in good health.

The rearrangement uses TRBV7-8 and TRBJ1-2; 11 bases match TRBD1. The CDR3 length is 14 residues. Germline values: CDR1 SGHVS, CDR2 FQNEAQ. Unmatched junction bases numbered 5, after V lost 3 bases and J lost 8 bases. The CDR3 region has the DNA TGTGCCAGCAGCTTTGGACAGGGGGCACAGGGCTACACCTTC. The encoded protein is CASSFGQGAQGYTF.

The chain joins TRBV13 to TRBJ2-5; TRBD2 agrees at 11 bases. V shed 3 bases and J 7 bases; nucleotides not matched to a gene: 10. This CDR3 has 16 residues. Germline V gene data show CDR1 as PRHDT and CDR2 as FYEKMQ (reference sequence). CDR3 DNA: TGTGCCAGCAGCTTGATGACTAGCGGGGCAACAGCGACCCAGTACTTC. As protein: CASSLMTSGATATQYF.

The rearrangement uses TRBV7-2 and TRBJ1-1, with TRBD1 matching over 7 bases. The ends lost 2 bases at V and 5 bases at J; junction bases unmatched: 5. This CDR3 spans 14 amino acids. Germline V CDR1 and CDR2: SGHTA, FQGNSA. Written as DNA, the CDR3 is TGTGCCAGCAGCTTAAACAGGGGTGGGACTGAAGCTTTCTTT. Translating gives CASSLNRGGTEAFF. Complete variable domain (other parts from reference TRBV7-2 and TRBJ1-1): GAGVSQSPSNKVTEKGKDVELRCDPISGHTALYWYRQSLGQGLEFLIYFQGNSAPDKSGLPSDRFSAERTGGSVSTLTIQRTQQEDSAVYLCASSLNRGGTEAFFGQGTRLTVV.

This clonotype was recorded once. The rearrangement uses TRBV20-1 and TRBJ2-1; 8 nucleotides line up with TRBD2. Looked up from germline, CDR1 is DFQATT and CDR2 is SNEGSKA (reference sequence). The CDR3 is 12 residues long. With 3 bases clipped from V and 12 bases from J, the junction kept 7 bases outside the gene matches. The CDR3 coding sequence is TGCAGTGCTAGCCAAAAGGCGGGGGGGCAGTTCTTC. This encodes CSASQKAGGQFF.

This chain uses TRBV29-1 with TRBJ2-2; the D gene could be TRBD1 or TRBD2 (5 bases each). V lost 6 bases and J 8 bases, leaving 19 bases between the germline ends. The CDR3 is 14 residues long. From germline, CDR1 is SQVTM and CDR2 ANQGSEA. The CDR3 region is CSVSRGDPLGELFF. The CDR3 region has the DNA TGCAGCGTCTCCAGAGGGGACCCTCTAGGGGAGCTGTTTTTT.

V gene TRBV15 combines with J gene TRBJ1-1; TRBD1 matches 7 bases. The CDR3 length is 15 residues. Germline values: CDR1 LNHNV, CDR2 YYDKDF (reference sequence). V lost 9 bases, J lost 1 base, and 11 bases stayed unmatched. This chain's CDR3 is CATTDRPYQNTEAFF. The CDR3 bases are TGTGCCACGACGGACAGGCCTTATCAGAACACTGAAGCTTTCTTT.

The V and J genes are TRBV12-5 and TRBJ2-5, with 9 nucleotides matching TRBD1. The better agreement between TRBJ2-7 and the DNA end casts doubt on the J call. This CDR3 is built from 12 residues. The V gene's germline CDR1 is LGHNT and CDR2 FRNRAP. The CDR3 sequence is CARQHRGLEQYF. The CDR3, as DNA: TGTGCTAGACAACACAGGGGGCTCGAGCAGTACTTC.

The chain's CDR3 is CASSLSLQGTQETQYF. The DNA for the CDR3 is TGTGCCAGCAGCTTATCCCTACAGGGCACCCAAGAGACCCAGTACTTC. The chain recombines TRBV7-2 with TRBJ2-5; weak D call: TRBD1 (6 bases). The V gene's germline CDR1 is SGHTA and CDR2 FQGNSA. This CDR3 is 16 amino acids long. With 2 bases removed from V and 1 base from J, the gap between germline ends came to 14 bases.

This rearrangement joins TRBV7-9 to TRBJ1-2, with D maybe TRBD1 (5 bases). V lost 7 bases and J 4 bases, leaving 16 bases between the germline ends. This CDR3 contains 14 residues. Germline lookup yields CDR1 SEHNR and CDR2 FQNEAQ (reference sequence). The CDR3 sequence is CASIRQGGTYGYTF. DNA for the CDR3: TGTGCCAGCATTCGCCAGGGAGGTACCTATGGCTACACCTTC.

The chain couples TRBV6-5 to TRBJ1-6; no definite D call. The CDR3 length is 13 residues. Trimming took 7 bases from V and 7 from J, leaving 11 bases between them. In germline, CDR1 is MNHEY, CDR2 SVGAGI. The CDR3 loop is CASKWAENSPLHF. The DNA of the CDR3 is TGTGCCAGCAAGTGGGCAGAGAATTCACCCCTCCACTTT.

This clonotype showed up just a few times. The chain combines TRBV6-5 with TRBJ2-3, with 7 bases identical to TRBD2. In germline, CDR1 is MNHEY, CDR2 SVGAGI. Trimming at V came to 0 bases and at J to 0 bases, leaving 9 bases not matched to a gene. The CDR3 is made up of 18 amino acids. The CDR3 here is CASSYSRTSGISTDTQYF. The CDR3 DNA is TGTGCCAGCAGTTACTCCCGGACTAGTGGGATAAGCACAGATACGCAGTATTTT.

V gene TRBV7-6 combines with J gene TRBJ2-7; 8 bases are shared with TRBD2. The CDR3 is made up of 14 amino acids. The junction had 15 bases not matched to a gene; V was cut back by 7 bases and J by 10 bases. Germline V CDR1 and CDR2: SGHVS, FNYEAQ. The CDR3 reads CASTLGRDSSGQYF. The CDR3 region has the DNA TGTGCCAGCACCCTCGGGAGGGACTCTTCCGGCCAGTACTTC.

V gene TRBV15 combines with J gene TRBJ2-7; 12 bases are shared with TRBD1. Per the germline V gene, CDR1 is LNHNV and CDR2 is YYDKDF (reference sequence). The V gene end was trimmed by 1 base and the J gene end by 4 bases; junction bases not matched to a gene: 5. The CDR3 loop spans 16 amino acids. The CDR3: CATSRGGTGGYYEQYF. For the CDR3, the DNA is TGTGCCACCAGCAGAGGCGGGACAGGGGGCTATTACGAGCAGTACTTC.

The chain uses TRBV28 and TRBJ2-7, with D perhaps TRBD2 (6 bases). CDR1 is MDHEN and CDR2 is SYDVKM in the germline V gene. The CDR3 contains 14 residues. Trimming stripped 6 bases from V and 2 bases from J, with 14 bases between. The CDR3 is CASSPKGEAYEQYF. The CDR3 DNA sequence: TGTGCCAGCAGCCCGAAAGGGGAGGCCTACGAGCAGTACTTC.

The chain couples TRBV20-1 to TRBJ2-7; 7 bases agree with TRBD1. The CDR3 contains 15 residues. The germline gives CDR1 DFQATT, CDR2 SNEGSKA (reference sequence). With V trimmed by 2 bases and J by 1 base, 8 bases remained unmatched. The CDR3 coding sequence is TGCAGTGCTAGAAAAACCGGGACAGTTTCCTACGAGCAGTACTTC. The encoded protein is CSARKTGTVSYEQYF.

V gene TRBV19 combines with J gene TRBJ2-1; D might be TRBD1 (5 bases). Germline CDR1 and CDR2: LNHDA and SQIVND (reference sequence). The CDR3 runs to 15 residues. V lost 7 bases and J lost 0, with 13 bases in between. CDR3 loop: CASIPTASSYNEQFF. Written as DNA, the CDR3 is TGTGCCAGTATCCCGACAGCCTCCTCCTACAATGAGCAGTTCTTC.

The rearrangement links TRBV5-1 to TRBJ2-5, with D hard to call. Trimming removed 5 bases from V and 3 bases from J, with 8 bases in between. Germline CDR1 and CDR2: SGHRS and YFSETQ. The CDR3 covers 12 residues. The CDR3 here is CASSAAEETQYF. The CDR3 coding sequence is TGCGCCAGCAGTGCGGCCGAAGAGACCCAGTACTTC.

The chain couples TRBV5-1 to TRBJ2-5; TRBD2 aligns across 8 bases. The CDR3 is 15 residues long. Germline V CDR1 and CDR2: SGHRS, YFSETQ. V shed 4 bases and J 2 bases; nucleotides not matched to a gene: 7. This chain's CDR3 is CASSRAGETQETQYF. CDR3 coding DNA: TGCGCCAGCAGCAGAGCGGGGGAGACACAAGAGACCCAGTACTTC.

The chain joins TRBV28 to TRBJ2-5; D not resolved. This CDR3 has 14 amino acids. CDR1 and CDR2 (germline): MDHEN, SYDVKM. The ends were cut back, 5 bases at V and 2 bases at J, with 12 bases in the middle. The CDR3 sequence: CASSVVGRQETQYF. CDR3 DNA: TGTGCCAGCAGTGTAGTTGGCAGACAAGAGACCCAGTACTTC.

The table lists this clonotype with a few counts. This chain uses TRBV7-9 with TRBJ2-5; 9 nucleotides line up with TRBD1. V dropped 3 bases and J dropped 5; count of bases not matched to a gene: 7. The V gene's germline CDR1 is SEHNR and CDR2 FQNEAQ (reference sequence). The CDR3 has 15 amino acids. This CDR3 reads CASSLTGGPFETQYF. DNA of the CDR3: TGTGCCAGCAGCTTGACAGGGGGTCCTTTTGAGACCCAGTACTTC.

This chain links TRBV11-2 with TRBJ2-5, with TRBD2 matching 11 bases. Germline V gives CDR1 SGHAT, CDR2 FQNNGV. With V trimmed by 8 bases and J by 4 bases, 15 bases remained unmatched. This CDR3 region has 17 residues. The CDR3 protein is CASLAGGSSVSSETQYF. The DNA for the CDR3 is TGTGCCAGCCTAGCGGGGGGAAGTTCAGTCTCCTCAGAGACCCAGTACTTC.

In this sample, this clonotype turned up a few times. J is TRBJ2-3 and V is TRBV6-1, with TRBD2 matching over 16 bases. Germline V gene data show CDR1 as MNHNS and CDR2 as SASEGT. CDR3 length: 19 amino acids. Trimming at V came to 7 bases and at J to 2 bases, leaving 12 bases not matched to a gene. The CDR3 reads CASNPGTSGGATYTDTQYF. DNA for the CDR3: TGTGCCAGCAACCCCGGGACTAGCGGGGGGGCCACCTACACAGATACGCAGTATTTT.